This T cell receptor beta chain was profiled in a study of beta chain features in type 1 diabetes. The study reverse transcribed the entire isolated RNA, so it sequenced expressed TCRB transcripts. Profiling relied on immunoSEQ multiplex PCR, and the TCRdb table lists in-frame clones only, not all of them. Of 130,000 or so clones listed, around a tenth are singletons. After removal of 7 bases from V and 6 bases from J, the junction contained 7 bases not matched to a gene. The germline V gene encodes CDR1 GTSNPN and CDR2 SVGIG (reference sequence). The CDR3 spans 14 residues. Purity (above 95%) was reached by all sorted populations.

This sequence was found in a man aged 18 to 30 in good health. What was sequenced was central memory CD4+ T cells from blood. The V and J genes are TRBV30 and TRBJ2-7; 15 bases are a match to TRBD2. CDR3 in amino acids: CAYTRTSGGAEQYF. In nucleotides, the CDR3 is TGTGCCTACACAAGGACTAGCGGGGGGGCCGAGCAGTACTTC.